The 3 T cell receptor beta chains in this list originate from one sample, sequenced in a study of CD8 T cells in Susac syndrome (dated 2019 in TCRdb). Library method: the immunoSEQ multiplex PCR assay. RNA was extracted using the RNeasy kit, and roughly 0.5 to 1 ug of the RNA was reverse transcribed with random hexamers. TCRdb reprocessing: public reads trimmed at Q25 with fastp, clones called with MiXCR, in-frame beta chains kept. Rows merge per CDR3 protein into single entries with the most common DNA and genes. The sample data list more than 95,000 distinct CDR3 sequences, and around 94% of these were observed just once. Roughly 0.091% of the sample goes to the ten largest clones. The specimen was CD4+ T cells from PBMCs. The receptors shown here come from a human donor in good health.

This chain connects TRBV6-1 to TRBJ1-3; D uncertain. The CDR3 extends over 16 amino acids. The germline CDR1 and CDR2 sequences are MNHNS and SASEGT. V was pared by 0 bases and J by 7 bases, with 16 bases between. CDR3 sequence: CASSEALPQISNTIYF. The CDR3 nucleotides read TGTGCCAGCAGTGAAGCGCTGCCACAGATATCGAACACCATATATTTT.

This sequence joins TRBV29-1 and TRBJ2-7, with D possibly matching TRBD2 (5 bases). CDR1 SQVTM and CDR2 ANQGSEA come from the germline V gene. This CDR3 region has 13 residues. With 4 bases removed from V and 2 bases from J, the gap between germline ends came to 12 bases. DNA of the CDR3: TGCAGCGTTGTTCGGGGTACTACCTACGAGCAGTACTTC. Translated: CSVVRGTTYEQYF.

This clonotype came up once. The rearrangement uses TRBV20-1 and TRBJ2-2, with TRBD2 matching 9 bases. CDR1 and CDR2 (germline): DFQATT, SNEGSKA (reference sequence). V dropped 5 bases and J dropped 3; count of bases not matched to a gene: 7. The CDR3 is 15 amino acids. The CDR3: CSAPPGGRDTGELFF. CDR3 DNA sequence: TGCAGTGCTCCTCCCGGCGGGAGGGACACCGGGGAGCTGTTTTTT.